Each of the 30 T cell receptor beta chains below was sequenced from the same sample in a study of blood T cell repertoires in COVID-19. The method was immunoSEQ multiplex PCR; TCRdb's version includes in-frame clones alone and lacks a portion of them. In the table there are roughly 230,000 clones, approximately 88% of which are singletons. The sample taken for sequencing was peripheral blood. The receptors shown here come from a man aged 40-49 years with acute or convalescent COVID-19.

The chain is built from TRBV11-3 and TRBJ2-6; D not resolved. The CDR3 consists of 15 residues. The V end lost 6 bases, the J end lost 1 base, and 10 bases lay between the germline ends. CDR1 and CDR2 (germline): SGHNT, YENEEA. CDR3 coding DNA: TGTGCCAGCAGTTCTCTAGGATCTGGGGCCAACGTCCTGACTTTC. Amino acid sequence: CASSSLGSGANVLTF.

The chain uses TRBV18 and TRBJ1-4; the D is unclear. The CDR3 has 13 amino acids. Germline V lookup: CDR1 KGHSH, CDR2 LQKENI. V lost 2 bases and J 4 bases, leaving 5 bases between the germline ends. CDR3 sequence (DNA): TGTGCCAGCTCACCATGGAGTAATGAAAAACTGTTTTTT. It encodes CASSPWSNEKLFF.

The chain has TRBV5-6 and TRBJ1-6; TRBD1 might be the D (5 bases). Germline lookup yields CDR1 SGHDT and CDR2 YYEEEE. V lost 4 bases and J lost 11, with 16 bases in between. This CDR3 spans 14 amino acids. CDR3 residues: CASSPTGPIPPLHF. The CDR3 DNA reads TGTGCCAGCAGCCCTACAGGACCGATTCCACCCCTCCACTTT.

The genes are TRBV5-1 and TRBJ2-5; D possibly corresponds to TRBD2 (6 bases). The CDR3 runs 12 residues. Trimming cost V 2 bases and J 7 bases, with 9 bases left between them. The germline CDR1 and CDR2 sequences are SGHRS and YFSETQ. DNA of the CDR3: TGCGCCAGCAGCTTAAAGGAGGGGACCCAGTACTTC. Translating it yields CASSLKEGTQYF.

The chain carries TRBV9 and TRBJ1-2; D unresolved. The V and J ends lost 0 bases and 3 bases respectively, with 15 bases between them. The germline V gene has CDR1 SGDLS and CDR2 YYNGEE. The CDR3 is 16 residues long. This CDR3 is CASSVDPSARYYGYTF. The CDR3, as DNA: TGTGCCAGCAGCGTAGACCCTTCGGCCAGGTACTATGGCTACACCTTC.

CDR3 sequence reads: CASSQELLSSGYEQYF. The CDR3 DNA sequence: TGCGCCAGCAGCCAAGAGTTACTATCAAGCGGGTACGAGCAGTACTTC. This chain uses TRBV4-3 with TRBJ2-7; D is possibly TRBD2 (6 bases). Germline CDR1 and CDR2: LGHNA and YSLEER. This CDR3 comprises 16 residues. Between the trimmed V and J ends, which lost 0 bases and 4 bases, there was a span of 16 bases.

The V gene is TRBV27, the J gene TRBJ2-5, with TRBD1 as a possible D gene (5 bases). The ends were cut back, 5 bases at V and 2 bases at J, with 12 bases in the middle. The germline V gene has CDR1 MNHEY and CDR2 SMNVEV (reference sequence). The CDR3 is 14 amino acids. The CDR3 here is CASSPGDRQETQYF. The DNA of the CDR3 is TGTGCCAGCAGTCCAGGCGACAGACAAGAGACCCAGTACTTC.

This clone showed up just a few times. This chain joins TRBV6-5 and TRBJ2-2, with D possibly TRBD2 on 5 matching bases. Trimming left V 2 bases short and J 0 bases short, with 7 bases between. Looked up from germline, CDR1 is MNHEY and CDR2 is SVGAGI. The CDR3 runs 15 residues. The CDR3 reads CASSYGGPNTGELFF. The CDR3 DNA follows: TGTGCCAGCAGTTACGGAGGACCGAACACCGGGGAGCTGTTTTTT.

The chain links TRBV11-2 to TRBJ1-1; D gene ambiguous. This CDR3 region has 16 residues. CDR1 is SGHAT, CDR2 FQNNGV, per germline. V was shortened by 5 bases and J by 2 bases, with 18 bases between the two germline ends. The CDR3 sequence is CASSIGWFERNTEAFF. CDR3 nucleotide sequence: TGTGCCAGCAGCATCGGTTGGTTCGAAAGAAACACTGAAGCTTTCTTT.

The chain combines TRBV19 with TRBJ2-7; a weak D match, TRBD1 (5 bases). The CDR3 extends over 12 amino acids. The V and J ends lost 7 bases and 3 bases respectively, with 10 bases between them. Germline-derived CDR1 and CDR2 are LNHDA and SQIVND (reference sequence). In DNA, the CDR3 is TGTGCCAGTACCGACAGATACTACGAGCAGTACTTC. Translating gives CASTDRYYEQYF.

The chain employs TRBV7-2 and TRBJ2-2, with 7 bases lining up with TRBD2. The germline CDR1 and CDR2 sequences are SGHTA and FQGNSA. CDR3 size: 14 residues. The ends lost 9 bases at V and 1 base at J; junction bases unmatched: 5. CDR3 in DNA: TGTGCCAGTCACGGGACTATGAACACCGGGGAGCTGTTTTTT. Translated, it gives CASHGTMNTGELFF.

The V call is TRBV6-2 or TRBV6-3, the J call TRBJ2-1; 14 bases agree with TRBD2. The V gene's germline CDR1 is MNHEY and CDR2 SVGEGT. The trim removed 4 bases at V and 10 bases at J, leaving 12 bases unmatched. The CDR3 covers 17 residues. CDR3 sequence: CASSSGAGLAGVQEQFF. In DNA, the CDR3 is TGTGCCAGCAGTTCAGGGGCGGGACTAGCGGGAGTGCAGGAGCAGTTCTTC.

The chain uses TRBV9 and TRBJ1-1; maybe TRBD1 (6 bases). Trimming removed 3 bases from V and 6 bases from J, with 18 bases in between. CDR1 is SGDLS and CDR2 is YYNGEE in the germline V gene. The CDR3 is 15 amino acids. CDR3 in amino acids: CASSASQGGWPEAFF. CDR3 in DNA: TGTGCCAGCAGCGCCTCACAGGGAGGGTGGCCTGAAGCTTTCTTT. The variable domain in full, with the rest retrieved from reference TRBV9 and TRBJ1-1, is DSGVTQTPKHLITATGQRVTLRCSPRSGDLSVYWYQQSLDQGLQFLIQYYNGEERAKGNILERFSAQQFPDLHSELNLSSLELGDSALYFCASSASQGGWPEAFFGQGTRLTVV.

This clone showed up just once. The chain uses TRBV6-2 or TRBV6-3 and TRBJ1-1, with a weak D call TRBD1 (5 bases). Trimming cost V 0 bases and J 10 bases, with 15 bases left between them. CDR1 and CDR2 from the germline V gene are MNHEY and SVGEGT. CDR3 length equals 14 residues. CDR3 region: CASSYSGLSSGAFF. CDR3 DNA: TGTGCCAGCAGTTACTCGGGGCTGTCATCTGGAGCTTTCTTT.

This chain connects TRBV21-1 to TRBJ1-2. TRBV21-1 is shown as a pseudogene. The CDR3 length is 10 residues. The DNA for the CDR3 is TGTGCCAGCAACTCTTGCGGCTACACCTTC. This sequence encodes CASNSCGYTF.

The chain has TRBV10-3 and TRBJ2-2; D may be TRBD1 (7 bases). V lost 6 bases to trimming and J lost 4 bases, with 12 bases between them. This CDR3 is built from 14 residues. CDR1 and CDR2 from the germline V gene are ENHRY and SYGVKD. The CDR3 reads CAIREGQPTGELFF. The CDR3 DNA reads TGTGCCATCAGGGAGGGACAGCCCACCGGGGAGCTGTTTTTT.

The V gene is TRBV7-2, the J gene TRBJ1-2, with TRBD1 as a possible D gene (6 bases). This CDR3 region has 15 residues. Germline V gene data show CDR1 as SGHTA and CDR2 as FQGNSA. V was shortened by 5 bases and J by 7 bases, with 20 bases between the two germline ends. CDR3 in DNA: TGTGCCAGCAGCCCCCGAGTGGGAGGGGGAGTTGGCTACACCTTC. Translated: CASSPRVGGGVGYTF.

This chain joins TRBV11-2 and TRBJ2-7, with 7 bases fitting TRBD1. The junction had 6 bases not matched to a gene; V was cut back by 5 bases and J by 2 bases. In germline, CDR1 is SGHAT, CDR2 FQNNGV. CDR3 length: 14 residues. The CDR3, as DNA: TGTGCCAGCAGCACCTCGACAGGGCCCTACGAGCAGTACTTC. Its protein product is CASSTSTGPYEQYF.

The chain recombines TRBV2 with TRBJ1-2; 7 nucleotides match TRBD1. This CDR3 contains 12 residues. Losses at the gene ends were 6 bases for V and 4 bases for J; bases not matched to a gene: 2. The V gene's germline CDR1 is SNHLY and CDR2 FYNNEI. CDR3 region: CASRGDSYGYTF. The CDR3 nucleotides are TGTGCCAGCAGGGGGGACAGCTATGGCTACACCTTC. The full variable domain, with the rest looked up from reference TRBV2 and TRBJ1-2, is EPEVTQTPSHQVTQMGQEVILRCVPISNHLYFYWYRQILGQKVEFLVSFYNNEISEKSEIFDDQFSVERPDGSNFTLKIRSTKLEDSAMYFCASRGDSYGYTFGSGTRLTVV.

The chain employs TRBV6-5 and TRBJ1-4, with D possibly matching TRBD1 (6 bases). The V end lost 5 bases, the J end lost 7 bases, and 17 bases lay between the germline ends. This CDR3 is 15 amino acids long. Germline V gene lookup returns CDR1 MNHEY and CDR2 SVGAGI. The CDR3 DNA reads as TGTGCCAGCAGTCTCACGGGGGGCGAAGGTGAAAAACTGTTTTTT. This encodes CASSLTGGEGEKLFF.

CDR3 in amino acids: CASSLVSGSWETQYF. The DNA for the CDR3 is TGTGCCAGCAGCTTAGTTAGCGGGAGCTGGGAGACCCAGTACTTC. This chain uses TRBV7-2 with TRBJ2-5; 9 bases are shared with TRBD2. In germline, CDR1 is SGHTA, CDR2 FQGNSA. Trimming at V came to 1 base and at J to 5 bases, leaving 5 bases not matched to a gene. This CDR3 spans 15 amino acids.

The count of this clone is one. The rearrangement joins TRBV6-2 or TRBV6-3 to TRBJ2-1; TRBD1 agrees at 7 bases. Losses at the gene ends were 0 bases for V and 8 bases for J; bases not matched to a gene: 10. The germline V gene encodes CDR1 MNHEY and CDR2 SVGEGT. This CDR3 is built from 16 residues. The CDR3 loop is CASSYSTDRLSHEQFF. CDR3 coding DNA: TGTGCCAGCAGTTACTCGACGGACAGGTTAAGCCATGAGCAGTTCTTC.

The genes are TRBV12-5 and TRBJ1-1; TRBD1 agrees at 10 bases. After removal of 4 bases from V and 3 bases from J, the junction contained 8 bases not matched to a gene. The germline V gene has CDR1 LGHNT and CDR2 FRNRAP. The length of the CDR3 is 16 residues. CDR3 sequence (DNA): TGTGCTAGTGGTTCGCCGGACAGGGGGTCGTACACTGAAGCTTTCTTT. Protein: CASGSPDRGSYTEAFF.

This clone came up once. The chain carries TRBV15 and TRBJ2-7, with 11 positions matching TRBD1. Germline values: CDR1 LNHNV, CDR2 YYDKDF (reference sequence). V trimming: 1 base; J trimming: 5 bases; junction bases outside the gene matches: 4. The CDR3 length is 15 residues. The CDR3 DNA reads as TGTGCCACCAGCAGAGCAGGACAGGGGGCCCACGAGCAGTACTTC. It encodes CATSRAGQGAHEQYF. The full variable domain, rest sourced from reference TRBV15 and TRBJ2-7, is DAMVIQNPRYQVTQFGKPVTLSCSQTLNHNVMYWYQQKSSQAPKLLFHYYDKDFNNEADTPDNFQSRRPNTSFCFLDIRSPGLGDTAMYLCATSRAGQGAHEQYFGPGTRLTVT.

Concerning this clone itself: This sample also contains other DNA sequences that code for the same CDR3. The chain is built from TRBV6-5 and TRBJ2-7, with 9 bases lining up with TRBD1. Germline CDR1 reads MNHEY; CDR2 reads SVGAGI. The CDR3 is 13 amino acids. Germline trimming cut 5 bases from V and 4 bases from J; bases unmatched to any gene: 3. The CDR3 nucleotides are TGTGCCAGCAGTCGGGACAGGGCTTACGAGCAGTACTTC. It codes for CASSRDRAYEQYF.

V and J are TRBV29-1 and TRBJ1-1, with TRBD1 matching 9 bases. Germline values: CDR1 SQVTM, CDR2 ANQGSEA. Unmatched junction bases numbered 1, after V lost 7 bases and J lost 4 bases. The CDR3 length is 11 residues. The CDR3 DNA sequence: TGCAGCGCGGACAGGGGCACTGAAGCTTTCTTT. This sequence encodes CSADRGTEAFF.

The gene calls are TRBV7-3 and TRBJ2-1, with TRBD2 matching 7 bases. Germline lookup yields CDR1 SGHTA and CDR2 FQGTGA. The V segment lost 2 bases and the J segment 0 bases; nucleotides outside the gene matches: 7. The CDR3 runs to 17 residues. CDR3: CASSLFSGGSSYNEQFF. DNA of the CDR3: TGTGCCAGCAGCTTATTCAGTGGCGGGAGCTCCTACAATGAGCAGTTCTTC.

At least ten counts were recorded for this clone. This rearrangement joins TRBV3-1 (or the pseudogene TRBV3-2) to TRBJ1-2; D not certain. The CDR3 runs to 14 residues. Trimming cost V 2 bases and J 0 bases, with 7 bases left between them. The germline gives CDR1 LGHDT, CDR2 YNNKEL (reference sequence). The chain's CDR3 is CASSQPGANYGYTF. In DNA form, the CDR3 reads TGTGCCAGCAGCCAACCGGGAGCTAACTATGGCTACACCTTC.

This clone appeared a few times. The chain combines TRBV9 with TRBJ2-7; D is perhaps TRBD1 (5 bases). This CDR3 is built from 16 residues. Between the trimmed V and J ends, which lost 3 bases and 1 base, there was a span of 17 bases. CDR1 is SGDLS, CDR2 YYNGEE, per germline. The CDR3 DNA reads as TGTGCCAGCAGCGCCGGGCTAGTGACAGATTCCTACGAGCAGTACTTC. Its protein is CASSAGLVTDSYEQYF.

The V call is TRBV27, the J call TRBJ2-1; D is perhaps TRBD1 (5 bases). CDR3 length: 16 residues. Germline values: CDR1 MNHEY, CDR2 SMNVEV (reference sequence). Trimming shortened V by 1 base and J by 3 bases, and 13 bases separated the two germline ends. CDR3 region: CASSLWGWTSYNEQFF. The CDR3 nucleotides read TGTGCCAGCAGTTTATGGGGTTGGACAAGCTACAATGAGCAGTTCTTC.